What follows describes a single T cell receptor (beta chain). This sample's time point: pretreatment peripheral blood. Samples spanned pretreatment and treatment, with 1 to 8 time points per patient. With 3 bases removed from V and 5 bases from J, the gap between germline ends came to 18 bases. The CDR3 extends over 16 amino acids. Germline lookup yields CDR1 WSHSY and CDR2 SAAADI. Generated by immunoSEQ multiplex PCR, the TCRdb table keeps only in-frame clones and is missing some. The sample yields tens of thousands of clones, roughly four fifths seen once. The record originates from a study of PD-L1 blockade in urothelial cancer. Study in general: At 6 weeks and at 3 weeks (second dose) after treatment start, blood was analyzed.

The clonotype comes from a man in his sixties or seventies with urothelial cancer. The starting material was PBMCs, obtained around atezolizumab (anti-PD-L1) treatment. The J gene is TRBJ2-3, the V gene TRBV10-2; TRBD2 might be the D (5 bases). CDR3 sequence reads: CASSDQRQIGKDTQYF. In DNA form, the CDR3 reads TGCGCCAGCAGTGACCAGCGGCAGATAGGGAAAGATACGCAGTATTTT.